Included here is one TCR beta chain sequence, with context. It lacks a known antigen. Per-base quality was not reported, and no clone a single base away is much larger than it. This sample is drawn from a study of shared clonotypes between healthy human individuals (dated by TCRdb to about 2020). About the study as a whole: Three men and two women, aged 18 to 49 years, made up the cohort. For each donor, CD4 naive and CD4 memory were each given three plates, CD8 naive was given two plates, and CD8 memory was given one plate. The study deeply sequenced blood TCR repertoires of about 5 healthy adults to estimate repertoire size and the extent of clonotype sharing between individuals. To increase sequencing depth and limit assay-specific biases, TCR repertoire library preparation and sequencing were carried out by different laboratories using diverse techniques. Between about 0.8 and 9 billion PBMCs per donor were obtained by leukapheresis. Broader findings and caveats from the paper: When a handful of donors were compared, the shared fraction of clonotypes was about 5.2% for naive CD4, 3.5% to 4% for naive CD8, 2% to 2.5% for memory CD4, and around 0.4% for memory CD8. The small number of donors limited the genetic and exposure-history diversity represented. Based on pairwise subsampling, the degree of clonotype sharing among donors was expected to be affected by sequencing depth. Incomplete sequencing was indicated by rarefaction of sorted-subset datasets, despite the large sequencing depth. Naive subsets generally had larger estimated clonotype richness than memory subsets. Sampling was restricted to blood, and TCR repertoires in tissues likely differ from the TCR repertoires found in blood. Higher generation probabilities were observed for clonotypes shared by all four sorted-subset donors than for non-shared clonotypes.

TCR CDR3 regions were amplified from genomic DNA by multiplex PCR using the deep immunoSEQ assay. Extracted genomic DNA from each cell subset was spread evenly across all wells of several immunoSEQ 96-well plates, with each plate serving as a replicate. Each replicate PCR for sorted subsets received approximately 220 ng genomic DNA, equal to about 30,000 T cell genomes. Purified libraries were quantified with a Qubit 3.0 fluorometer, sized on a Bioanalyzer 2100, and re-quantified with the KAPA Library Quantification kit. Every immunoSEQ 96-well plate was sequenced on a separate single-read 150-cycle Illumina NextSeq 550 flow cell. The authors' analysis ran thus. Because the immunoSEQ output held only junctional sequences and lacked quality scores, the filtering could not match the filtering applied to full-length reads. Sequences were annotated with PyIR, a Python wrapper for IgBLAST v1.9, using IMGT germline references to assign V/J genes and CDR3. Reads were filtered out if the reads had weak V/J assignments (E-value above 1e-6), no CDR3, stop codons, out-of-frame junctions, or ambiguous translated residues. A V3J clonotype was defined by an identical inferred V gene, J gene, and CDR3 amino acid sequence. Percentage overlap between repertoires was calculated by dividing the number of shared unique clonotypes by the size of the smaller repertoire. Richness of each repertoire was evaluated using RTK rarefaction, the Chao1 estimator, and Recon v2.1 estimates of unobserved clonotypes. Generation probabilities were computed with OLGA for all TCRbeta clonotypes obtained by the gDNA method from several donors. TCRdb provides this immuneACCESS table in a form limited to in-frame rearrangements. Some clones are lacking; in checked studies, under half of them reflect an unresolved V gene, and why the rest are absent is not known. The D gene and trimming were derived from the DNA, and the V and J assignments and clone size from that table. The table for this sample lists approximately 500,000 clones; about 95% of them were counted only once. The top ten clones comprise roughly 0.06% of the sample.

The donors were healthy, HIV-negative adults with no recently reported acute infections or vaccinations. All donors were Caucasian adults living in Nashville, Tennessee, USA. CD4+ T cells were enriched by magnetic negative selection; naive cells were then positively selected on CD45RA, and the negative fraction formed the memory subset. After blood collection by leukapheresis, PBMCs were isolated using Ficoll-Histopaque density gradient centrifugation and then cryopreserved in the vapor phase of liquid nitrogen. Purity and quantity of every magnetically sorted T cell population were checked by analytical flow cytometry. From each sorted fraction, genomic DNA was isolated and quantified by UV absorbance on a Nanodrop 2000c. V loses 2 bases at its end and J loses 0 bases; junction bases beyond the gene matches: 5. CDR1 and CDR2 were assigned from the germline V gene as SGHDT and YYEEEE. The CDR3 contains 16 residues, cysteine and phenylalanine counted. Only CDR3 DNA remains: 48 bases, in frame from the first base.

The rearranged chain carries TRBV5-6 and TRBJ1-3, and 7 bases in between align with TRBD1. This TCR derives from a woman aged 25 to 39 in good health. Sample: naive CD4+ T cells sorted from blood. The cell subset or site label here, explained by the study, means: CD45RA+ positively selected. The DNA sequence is TGTGCCAGCAGCTTTGGAGGGGGCTTCTCTGGAAACACCATATATTTT. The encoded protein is CASSFGGGFSGNTIYF.